The 23 T cell receptor beta chains reported below all come from one sample, sequenced in a study of spatial heterogeneity in lung cancer. TCRdb re-called the 5' RACE reads with MiXCR, one entry per CDR3 protein. The data hold more than 75,000 distinct CDR3 sequences, with just under 20% observed a single time. Time point specified: blood at routine non-recurrence follow-up after resection. The material was PBMCs, obtained at follow-up. The receptors here all came from a male donor with early-stage non-small cell lung cancer.

The chain links TRBV9 to TRBJ1-1; D might be TRBD1 (5 bases). The CDR3 totals 17 residues. The V gene lost 4 bases and the J gene lost 3 bases, with 22 bases spanning the gap. CDR1 and CDR2 from the germline V gene are SGDLS and YYNGEE. CDR3 sequence (DNA): TGTGCCAGCAGCCATACTCGACAGACCTTAGGGGACACTGAAGCTTTCTTT. This encodes CASSHTRQTLGDTEAFF.

Concerning this clonotype: A read error may explain this, as a much larger clone is one base away. The rearrangement joins TRBV3-1 to TRBJ2-5; tentative D call: TRBD1 (6 bases). Germline V gives CDR1 LGHDT, CDR2 YNNKEL (reference sequence). The CDR3 covers 12 residues. The CDR3 nucleotides are TGTCCCAGCAGCCAGGGGCCAGAGACCCAGTACTTC. Its translation is CPSSQGPETQYF.

This clonotype has a single count. The chain carries TRBV10-1 and TRBJ2-5, with D perhaps TRBD1 or TRBD2 (5 bases each). V was trimmed by 4 bases and J by 5 bases, leaving 11 bases between them. Germline CDR1 WNHNN, CDR2 SYGVQD (reference sequence). The CDR3 totals 13 residues. CDR3 coding DNA: TGCGCCAGCAGTGCGGGGCGCGAGGAGACCCAGTACTTC. It translates to CASSAGREETQYF.

The J gene is TRBJ1-1, the V gene TRBV15, with D possibly TRBD1 on 6 matching bases. The CDR3 extends over 15 amino acids. V was shortened by 1 base and J by 5 bases, with 14 bases between the two germline ends. Germline V CDR1 and CDR2: LNHNV, YYDKDF (reference sequence). In DNA, the CDR3 is TGTGCCACCAGCAGAGGAGGCAGGGGTAAGACTGAAGCTTTCTTT. Amino acid sequence: CATSRGGRGKTEAFF.

This clonotype was observed a few times. The junction departs from the called germline gene at one end, perhaps through a read error. The V gene is TRBV5-1, the J gene TRBJ1-4; the D gene is possibly TRBD1 (5 bases). The germline gives CDR1 SGHRS, CDR2 YFSETQ. The CDR3 extends over 15 amino acids. The CDR3 region is CASSQSWGTSEKLFF. CDR3 DNA: TGCGCCAGCAGCCAATCATGGGGGACTAGTGAAAAACTGTTTTTT.

This clonotype has a handful of counts. The chain uses TRBV6-5 and TRBJ1-2; no clear D gene. The germline V and J ends were trimmed by 4 bases and 4 bases, with 22 bases remaining between them. The V gene's germline CDR1 is MNHEY and CDR2 SVGAGI. The CDR3 contains 17 residues. In DNA, the CDR3 is TGTGCCAGCAGTTCCCACGAGGTGGGGAATCAAGGCTATGGCTACACCTTC. It is translated as CASSSHEVGNQGYGYTF.

A few counts support this clonotype. The genes are TRBV4-3 and TRBJ2-2, with D possibly being TRBD1 (6 bases). V was shortened by 5 bases and J by 2 bases, with 12 bases between the two germline ends. The CDR3 length is 15 residues. Per the germline V gene, CDR1 is LGHNA and CDR2 is YSLEER. DNA for the CDR3: TGCGCCAGCAGCTCAGGGGCTATTAACACCGGGGAGCTGTTTTTT. Protein product: CASSSGAINTGELFF.

V is TRBV20-1 and J is TRBJ2-7; D ambiguous. CDR1 DFQATT and CDR2 SNEGSKA come from the germline V gene (reference sequence). CDR3 length: 11 residues. Trimming stripped 3 bases from V and 5 bases from J, with 8 bases between. The CDR3 bases are TGCAGTGCTAGCTTAGTAGACGAGCAGTACTTC. As protein: CSASLVDEQYF.

The rearrangement uses TRBV4-1 and TRBJ1-1; D may be TRBD1 (5 bases). V lost 0 bases, J lost 4 bases, and 12 bases lay in between. The CDR3 totals 15 residues. The germline CDR1 and CDR2 sequences are MGHRA and YSYEKL. CDR3 coding DNA: TGCGCCAGCAGCCAAGATGGCAGGGACGCCACTGAAGCTTTCTTT. Residues: CASSQDGRDATEAFF.

This clonotype has at least ten counts. This chain uses TRBV30 with TRBJ2-7; D possibly corresponds to TRBD1 (6 bases). CDR1 GTSNPN and CDR2 SVGIG come from the germline V gene (reference sequence). V dropped 0 bases and J dropped 7 bases, with 7 bases sitting between them. The CDR3 is made up of 11 amino acids. CDR3 protein: CAWSVQGEQYF. The CDR3 region has the DNA TGTGCCTGGAGTGTACAGGGAGAGCAGTACTTC.

CDR3 DNA sequence: TGTGCCAGCAGGAAGACAGGGGAGGGTCAGCCCCAGCATTTT. Protein product: CASRKTGEGQPQHF. The genes are TRBV6-2 or TRBV6-3 and TRBJ1-5, with TRBD1 matching over 8 bases. V shed 6 bases and J 6 bases; nucleotides not matched to a gene: 7. The germline V gene has CDR1 MNHEY and CDR2 SVGEGT. There are 14 residues in the CDR3.

The chain is built from TRBV6-5 and TRBJ2-7; no firm D call. V lost 2 bases, J lost 1 base, and 9 bases lay in between. CDR1 MNHEY and CDR2 SVGAGI come from the germline V gene. The CDR3 covers 14 residues. The CDR3 loop is CASSYASRSYEQYF. The CDR3 region has the DNA TGTGCCAGCAGTTACGCCTCCAGGTCCTACGAGCAGTACTTC.

The V gene is TRBV24-1, the J gene TRBJ2-1, with D possibly being TRBD1 or TRBD2 (6 bases each). Deletions cut 9 bases from V and 6 bases from J, with 14 bases between. CDR3 length: 13 residues. The germline V gene has CDR1 KGHDR and CDR2 SFDVKD. Here the CDR3 reads CATSRGGRNEQFF. The DNA of the CDR3 is TGTGCCACCTCTCGAGGGGGGCGCAATGAGCAGTTCTTC.

J is TRBJ2-1 and V is TRBV19; D may be TRBD1 or TRBD2 (5 bases each). Deletions cut 6 bases from V and 0 bases from J, with 12 bases between. CDR1 is LNHDA, CDR2 SQIVND, per germline (reference sequence). The CDR3 runs 15 residues. The CDR3 DNA reads TGTGCCAGTAGCCCCGGGACGGCCTCCTACAATGAGCAGTTCTTC. Translating gives CASSPGTASYNEQFF. The full variable domain, its missing parts supplied by reference TRBV19 and TRBJ2-1, is DGGITQSPKYLFRKEGQNVTLSCEQNLNHDAMYWYRQDPGQGLRLIYYSQIVNDFQKGDIAEGYSVSREKKESFPLTVTSAQKNPTAFYLCASSPGTASYNEQFFGPGTRLTVL.

The chain uses TRBV4-3 and TRBJ1-3; D perhaps matches TRBD1 (5 bases). Germline CDR1 is LGHNA and CDR2 is YSLEER. Between the trimmed V and J ends, which lost 4 bases and 9 bases, there was a span of 19 bases. The CDR3 covers 15 residues. The CDR3 DNA follows: TGCGCCAGCAGCCCTGGGGGTAGAGGCCCAGGCACCATATATTTT. Its translation: CASSPGGRGPGTIYF.

This chain joins TRBV6-2 or TRBV6-3 and TRBJ2-5, with 10 bases lining up with TRBD1. The V segment lost 5 bases and the J segment 1 base; nucleotides outside the gene matches: 7. Germline CDR1 and CDR2: MNHEY and SVGEGT. CDR3 size: 16 residues. The chain's CDR3 is CASSKGQGTAQETQYF. For the CDR3, the DNA is TGTGCCAGCAGTAAGGGACAGGGGACAGCCCAAGAGACCCAGTACTTC.

This chain joins TRBV7-2 and TRBJ2-5, with a weak D call TRBD2 (5 bases). This CDR3 spans 13 amino acids. V was trimmed by 7 bases and J by 3 bases, leaving 12 bases between them. Germline V CDR1 and CDR2: SGHTA, FQGNSA. CDR3: CASTLEREETQYF. The CDR3, as DNA: TGTGCCAGCACCCTAGAGAGGGAAGAGACCCAGTACTTC.

The chain is built from TRBV5-1 and TRBJ2-1, with a weak D call TRBD2 (5 bases). CDR3 length equals 15 residues. Germline CDR1 is SGHRS and CDR2 is YFSETQ. Trimming shortened V by 2 bases and J by 0 bases, and 9 bases separated the two germline ends. The chain's CDR3 is CASSFRGNSYNEQFF. The CDR3 DNA follows: TGCGCCAGCAGCTTTCGAGGGAACTCCTACAATGAGCAGTTCTTC.

This clonotype was picked up many times. The chain employs TRBV6-1 and TRBJ2-5; tentatively, D is TRBD2 (6 bases). The CDR3 has 14 residues. Germline CDR1 and CDR2: MNHNS and SASEGT. V shed 4 bases and J shed 5 bases, with 14 bases lying between them. CDR3 DNA sequence: TGTGCCAGCAGTGCCAGACAAAGCGGGGAGACCCAGTACTTC. This gives the protein CASSARQSGETQYF.

The chain uses TRBV2 and TRBJ1-1; the D is unclear. This CDR3 region has 12 residues. Germline CDR1 and CDR2: SNHLY and FYNNEI. V lost 5 bases and J lost 1, with 5 bases in between. CDR3 bases: TGTGCCAGCAGTTTTAAGAACACTGAAGCTTTCTTT. Its translation is CASSFKNTEAFF.

The V and J genes are TRBV6-6 and TRBJ1-3; 7 nucleotides line up with TRBD1. This CDR3 region has 17 residues. V gave up 0 bases and J gave up 1 base; unmatched junction bases: 6. CDR1 and CDR2 from the germline V gene are MNHNY and SVGAGI (reference sequence). The CDR3 bases are TGTGCCAGCAGTTACTCCGCTGACAGGGCATCTGGAAACACCATATATTTT. Residues: CASSYSADRASGNTIYF.

V and J are TRBV20-1 and TRBJ1-3; D is unresolved. This CDR3 spans 13 amino acids. The germline V and J ends were trimmed by 5 bases and 2 bases, with 10 bases remaining between them. CDR1 and CDR2 (germline): DFQATT, SNEGSKA (reference sequence). In nucleotides, the CDR3 is TGCAGTGCTCCGCGGAGTGCTGGAAACACCATATATTTT. This codes for CSAPRSAGNTIYF.

Many counts were recorded for this clonotype. The chain combines TRBV29-1 with TRBJ2-1; D tentatively reads TRBD1 or TRBD2 (5 bases each). The CDR3 covers 12 residues. V was cut by 7 bases and J by 5 bases, with 12 bases left in between. Germline V CDR1 and CDR2: SQVTM, ANQGSEA. The CDR3 DNA reads TGCAGCGGGGGACGGATGAACAATGAGCAGTTCTTC. It is translated as CSGGRMNNEQFF.